The 28 T cell receptor beta chains below were found in one sample sequenced in a study of tumor and adjacent non-tumor tissue in lung cancer (dated by TCRdb to 2017 to 2018). RNA was isolated from bulk unsorted tissue, and RNA quality was assessed with a NanoDrop ND-1000 and an Agilent 2100. Libraries were made using multiplex PCR. The sequencing machine was an Illumina HiSeq 2500. TCRbeta libraries were constructed through three rounds of nested PCR with primers (Table S4) according to protocols adapted from ARM-PCR. In-frame beta chains were kept once TCRdb had trimmed the public reads at Q25 with fastp and called clones with MiXCR. Each entry is one CDR3 protein sequence, shown with its most common DNA and genes. Across this sample there are about 70,000 distinct CDR3 sequences, with around four fifths seen only once. Jointly, the top ten make up 28% of the sample. Material for sequencing was lung tumor tissue. These receptors came from a man in his sixties with non-small cell lung cancer.

This chain links TRBV28 with TRBJ2-7, with D tentatively TRBD1 or TRBD2 (7 bases each). The CDR3 covers 16 residues. Looked up from germline, CDR1 is MDHEN and CDR2 is SYDVKM. The V gene lost 3 bases and the J gene lost 2 bases, with 17 bases spanning the gap. CDR3 nucleotides: TGTGCCAGCAGTTTTACTCAGGGGGGGCGCGCCTACGAGCAGTACTTC. It encodes CASSFTQGGRAYEQYF.

In the case of this clonotype: One junction end disagrees with the germline gene, perhaps due to a read error. CDR3 sequence (DNA): TGTGCCAACAGCTTAGGAGGGGGCTACAATGAGCAATTCTTC. Its translation is CANSLGGGYNEQFF. The gene calls are TRBV7-9 and TRBJ2-1; possible D gene TRBD1, 7 bases. Looked up from germline, CDR1 is SEHNR and CDR2 is FQNEAQ (reference sequence). This CDR3 has 14 amino acids. The complete variable domain, with remaining parts taken from reference TRBV7-9 and TRBJ2-1, reads DTGVSQNPRHKITKRGQNVTFRCDPISEHNRLYWYRQTLGQGPEFLTYFQNEAQLEKSRLLSDRFSAERPKGSFSTLEIQRTEQGDSAMYLCANSLGGGYNEQFFGPGTRLTVL.

About this clonotype itself: An end of the junction differs from the germline gene, which may be a read error. This sequence joins TRBV6-5 and TRBJ1-1; D is ambiguous. The CDR3 runs to 13 residues. The germline CDR1 and CDR2 sequences are MNHEY and SVGAGI. The CDR3 coding sequence is TGTGCCACCAGTTACTCTCGGGATACTAAAGCTTTCTTT. Its translation is CATSYSRDTKAFF.

The chain links TRBV5-5 to TRBJ2-5; D not certain. Germline values: CDR1 SGHKS, CDR2 YYEKEE (reference sequence). Deletions cut 5 bases from V and 2 bases from J, with 13 bases between. The CDR3 is 14 amino acids. The CDR3 sequence is CASRLRETQETQYF. CDR3 bases: TGTGCCAGCAGGTTACGAGAGACTCAAGAGACCCAGTACTTC.

Details on this clonotype: Sequence at one end of the junction differs from germline and may be a read error. This chain connects TRBV29-1 to TRBJ1-1, with D uncertain. The CDR3 has 12 residues. Germline V gene data show CDR1 as SQVTM and CDR2 as ANQGSEA. CDR3 amino acids: CSVISGNIEAFF. CDR3 nucleotide sequence: TGCAGCGTTATATCGGGGAACATTGAAGCTTTCTTT.

This clonotype was picked up many times. J is TRBJ2-5 and V is TRBV10-3; no clear D gene. CDR1 and CDR2 from the germline V gene are ENHRY and SYGVKD. This CDR3 region has 15 residues. Trimming stripped 2 bases from V and 4 bases from J, with 14 bases between. CDR3 nucleotides: TGTGCCATCAGTGAGACGGCGGACGGTCGAGAGACCCAGTACTTC. Translating gives CAISETADGRETQYF.

The chain couples TRBV10-2 to TRBJ2-1; 10 bases map to TRBD1. Germline V CDR1 and CDR2: WSHSY, SAAADI. The CDR3 loop spans 15 amino acids. The CDR3: CTSSAGTGVINEQFF. The CDR3 nucleotides read TGCACAAGCAGCGCAGGGACAGGGGTTATTAATGAGCAGTTCTTC.

For this clonotype: At one boundary the junction diverges from the germline segment, which might be a read error. The chain combines TRBV20-1 with TRBJ2-7; 9 positions agree with TRBD2. The CDR3 runs to 15 residues. Per the germline V gene, CDR1 is DFQATT and CDR2 is SNEGSKA (reference sequence). The CDR3 loop is CNARHSGRVLIEQYF. The CDR3, as DNA: TGCAATGCTAGACATAGCGGGAGAGTCTTAATCGAGCAGTACTTC.

Worth noting for this clonotype: One junction end disagrees with the germline gene, perhaps due to a read error. The V gene is TRBV12-3 or TRBV12-4, the J gene TRBJ1-2, with D uncertain. The CDR3 is 12 residues long. CDR3 residues: CASSPDRKGYTF. CDR3 nucleotide sequence: TGTGCCAGCAGCCCGGATAGAAAAGGCTACACTTTC.

Comments on this clonotype: A much bigger clone sits one base away, suggesting this may be a read error. The genes are TRBV28 and TRBJ2-6; D is unresolved. Per the germline V gene, CDR1 is MDHEN and CDR2 is SYDVKM. The CDR3 sequence is 12 residues long. The CDR3 nucleotides are TGTGTCAGTAACGACCGGGCCAACGTCCTGACTTTC. It translates to CVSNDRANVLTF.

Notes on this clonotype: The CDR3 end shows no conserved phenylalanine or tryptophan, and so a read error is likely. The chain joins TRBV11-2 to TRBJ2-3; D gene ambiguous. Looked up from germline, CDR1 is SGHAT and CDR2 is FQNNGV. The CDR3 spans 13 residues. The V and J ends lost 7 bases and 2 bases respectively, with 10 bases between them. CDR3 amino acids: CASIQQPTDTQYL. CDR3 DNA sequence: TGTGCCAGCATACAGCAACCCACAGATACGCAGTATCTT.

As concerns this clonotype: An end of the junction does not agree with germline; a read error may underlie this. This chain connects TRBV10-1 to TRBJ2-7; 8 positions agree with TRBD1. The CDR3 sequence is 16 residues long. The germline gives CDR1 WNHNN, CDR2 SYGVQD (reference sequence). CDR3 loop: CVSSGGPGQETYEQYF. The CDR3 DNA is TGCGTCAGCAGTGGGGGTCCGGGACAGGAAACCTACGAGCAGTACTTC.

On this clonotype: Relative to the germline gene, one junction end is altered; a read error may explain this. The chain recombines TRBV12-3 or TRBV12-4 with TRBJ1-4; TRBD1 might be the D (6 bases). The CDR3 extends over 13 amino acids. The CDR3 region is CASRITGYEKRFF. CDR3 DNA sequence: TGTGCTAGCAGAATAACAGGGTACGAAAAACGGTTTTTT.

This clonotype was picked up a small number of times. V is TRBV20-1 and J is TRBJ2-7; D is tentatively TRBD1 or TRBD2 (6 bases each). CDR1 is DFQATT, CDR2 SNEGSKA, per germline (reference sequence). V was cut by 3 bases and J by 2 bases, with 14 bases left in between. CDR3 length: 14 amino acids. CDR3 sequence: CSARVRGLPYEQYF. In DNA, the CDR3 is TGCAGTGCTAGGGTCAGGGGACTCCCCTACGAGCAGTACTTC.

This clonotype was observed at least ten times. J is TRBJ2-1 and V is TRBV10-3; D might be TRBD2 (6 bases). The V end was cut by 5 bases, the J end by 9 bases, with 17 bases between. CDR1 and CDR2 (germline): ENHRY, SYGVKD. The CDR3 has 14 amino acids. CDR3 DNA: TGTGCCATCAGTCTCGCCGGGACTTTAGGTGAGCAGTTCTTC. Protein: CAISLAGTLGEQFF.

The rearrangement uses TRBV29-1 and TRBJ2-7; D unclear. CDR1 and CDR2 from the germline V gene are SQVTM and ANQGSEA. The CDR3 length is 13 residues. With 6 bases removed from V and 6 bases from J, the gap between germline ends came to 18 bases. CDR3 nucleotide sequence: TGCAGCGTCGCCCATGGACGGAGTTGCGAGCAGTACTTC. The encoded protein is CSVAHGRSCEQYF.

Turning to this clonotype: At one end the junction does not follow the germline gene, possibly because of a read error. The rearrangement links TRBV20-1 to TRBJ1-1; D call uncertain. This CDR3 region has 13 residues. Germline CDR1 and CDR2: DFQATT and SNEGSKA (reference sequence). Written as DNA, the CDR3 is TGTAGTGCTCGTACAGTGCGGAGCACTGAAGCTTTCTTT. Its protein product is CSARTVRSTEAFF.

In the case of this clonotype: At one end, the junction sequence differs from germline, possibly due to a read error. The chain uses TRBV29-1 and TRBJ2-7; TRBD2 might be the D (6 bases). Germline-derived CDR1 and CDR2 are SQVTM and ANQGSEA. CDR3 length equals 12 residues. The CDR3 region is CIVEGGNYGQYF. The CDR3 nucleotides read TGCATCGTTGAAGGAGGGAACTACGGGCAGTACTTC.

This clonotype was observed once. A junction boundary mismatches the germline segment, possibly from a read error. The chain recombines TRBV6-1 with TRBJ2-3; D is perhaps TRBD1 (6 bases). CDR3 length equals 16 residues. In germline, CDR1 is MNHNS, CDR2 SASEGT. The CDR3 nucleotides are TGTGCCAGCAGTGTCTTGACAGGTTCTAGCACAGATACGCAGTGTTTT. It is translated as CASSVLTGSSTDTQCF.

This clonotype was recorded a few times. This chain connects TRBV29-1 to TRBJ2-5, with 7 bases identical to TRBD2. Looked up from germline, CDR1 is SQVTM and CDR2 is ANQGSEA. The CDR3 has 12 residues. CDR3 DNA: TGCAGAGCCCCGGGAGGTCGGGAGACCCAGTACTTC. Its protein product is CRAPGGRETQYF.

Notes on this clonotype: The junction shows a germline mismatch at one end, possibly a read error. J is TRBJ2-1 and V is TRBV6-5; tentatively, D is TRBD1 or TRBD2 (5 bases each). The CDR3 loop spans 15 amino acids. Germline V gene lookup returns CDR1 MNHEY and CDR2 SVGAGI. The CDR3 is CACSFSRREGNEQFF. In DNA form, the CDR3 reads TGTGCCTGCAGTTTCTCGAGACGAGAGGGGAATGAGCAGTTCTTC.

Note on this clonotype: A much larger clone differs by one base, so this may be a read error. The chain is built from TRBV28 and TRBJ1-2; D remains unclear. This CDR3 is built from 12 residues. Germline CDR1 MDHEN, CDR2 SYDVKM. The germline V and J ends were trimmed by 3 bases and 6 bases, with 8 bases remaining between them. DNA of the CDR3: TGTGCCAGCAGTTTGAGGAGGGATGGCTACACCTTC. Its translation: CASSLRRDGYTF.

With respect to this clonotype: Since a much larger clone is just one base distant, this may be a read error. This chain links TRBV6-5 with TRBJ2-7; no clear D. The V end was cut by 6 bases, the J end by 0 bases, with 18 bases between. This CDR3 contains 16 residues. Germline-derived CDR1 and CDR2 are MNHEY and SVGAGI. The CDR3 region is CASRRDGWTVSYEQYF. CDR3 sequence (DNA): TGTGCCAGCAGGAGAGACGGGTGGACCGTCTCCTACGAGCAGTACTTC.

As to this clonotype: An end of the junction differs from the germline gene, which may be a read error. The chain carries TRBV6-5 and TRBJ1-6; D perhaps matches TRBD1 (5 bases). Germline loops: CDR1 MNHEY, CDR2 SVGAGI. CDR3 length equals 12 residues. CDR3 coding DNA: TGTGACAGCCGCTCAGGGTACTCACCACTCCACTTT. Its protein is CDSRSGYSPLHF.

This clonotype appeared a few times. V is TRBV5-1 and J is TRBJ2-1; 12 bases fit TRBD2. The CDR3 consists of 16 residues. V dropped 0 bases and J dropped 9; count of bases not matched to a gene: 7. The germline V gene has CDR1 SGHRS and CDR2 YFSETQ. The CDR3 loop is CASSLETSGSVIEQFF. The DNA for the CDR3 is TGCGCCAGCAGCTTGGAGACTAGCGGGAGTGTGATTGAGCAGTTCTTC.

This clonotype appeared once. An end of the junction differs from the germline gene, which may be a read error. In DNA, the CDR3 is TGCCTACTCGATGAGCAGCTCTTC. This sequence encodes CLLDEQLF. The chain links TRBV29-1 to TRBJ2-1; no clear D. CDR3 length: 8 residues. CDR1 is SQVTM and CDR2 is ANQGSEA in the germline V gene.

This clonotype occurred once. The germline gene is not matched at one end of the junction; a read error may be the cause. The chain combines TRBV5-4 with TRBJ2-7, with TRBD1 as a possible D gene (5 bases). This CDR3 is 13 amino acids long. The V gene's germline CDR1 is SGHNT and CDR2 YYREEE (reference sequence). In nucleotides, the CDR3 is TGTACCAGCAGCTCGACAGAGTACTACGAGCAGTACTTC. Translating it yields CTSSSTEYYEQYF.

This clonotype showed up just a few times. This chain links TRBV6-4 with TRBJ2-1, with TRBD2 identical over 10 bases. V trimming: 6 bases; J trimming: 6 bases; junction bases outside the gene matches: 8. The germline gives CDR1 MRHNA, CDR2 SNTAGT. This CDR3 has 15 amino acids. CDR3 sequence (DNA): TGTGCCAGCAGCCAGCGGGAGGGGGGGGTCAATGAGCAGTTCTTC. This gives the protein CASSQREGGVNEQFF.